Listed below are T cell receptor beta chains from one sample, sequenced in a study of shared clonotypes between healthy human individuals. Data came from immunoSEQ multiplex PCR; TCRdb stores just in-frame clones and leaves some out. The sample shows about 2.1 million clones, just over 90% of them seen only once. The source material was naive CD8+ T cells from PBMCs. Every receptor here comes from a man between 18 and 35 years old in good health. Some clones in this sample may be carry-over from other donors' samples. Both conserved end residues are part of each CDR3. D genes are given only for firm matches. Clone size is not always given. Where it is, it says once, few, many or a class for expanded clones.

clone size: .; V gene: TRBV5-6; J gene: TRBJ1-2; D gene: TRBD1; CDR3 protein: CASSFPSSGQGGGGYTF; CDR3 DNA: TGTGCCAGCAGCTTCCCCTCATCCGGACAGGGCGGTGGTGGCTACACCTTC
clone size: .; V gene: TRBV10-3; J gene: TRBJ2-1; D gene: TRBD1; CDR3 protein: CAISDNDRGPVDEQFF; CDR3 DNA: TGTGCCATCAGTGACAATGACAGGGGGCCCGTGGATGAGCAGTTCTTC
clone size: .; V gene: TRBV9; J gene: TRBJ2-6; D gene: .; CDR3 protein: CASSAPFGAGANVLTF; CDR3 DNA: TGTGCCAGCAGCGCACCTTTCGGGGCTGGGGCCAACGTCCTGACTTTC
clone size: .; V gene: TRBV5-1; J gene: TRBJ1-1; D gene: .; CDR3 protein: CASSFWTAGTEAFF; CDR3 DNA: TGCGCCAGCAGCTTCTGGACAGCGGGCACTGAAGCTTTCTTT
clone size: .; V gene: TRBV14; J gene: TRBJ2-7; D gene: TRBD2; CDR3 protein: CASSLGTSGTYEQYF; CDR3 DNA: TGTGCCAGCAGCCTCGGGACTAGCGGGACTTACGAGCAGTACTTC
clone size: .; V gene: TRBV6-1; J gene: TRBJ2-3; D gene: TRBD2; CDR3 protein: CASSELGVAGPDTQYF; CDR3 DNA: TGTGCCAGCAGTGAATTGGGGGTAGCGGGCCCAGATACGCAGTATTTT
clone size: once; V gene: TRBV6-5; J gene: TRBJ2-1; D gene: TRBD2; CDR3 protein: CASSSPGLDNEQFF; CDR3 DNA: TGTGCCAGCAGTTCCCCGGGACTAGATAATGAGCAGTTCTTC
clone size: .; V gene: TRBV11-2; J gene: TRBJ2-7; D gene: .; CDR3 protein: CASSPPIGEQYF; CDR3 DNA: TGTGCCAGCAGCCCGCCGATCGGGGAGCAGTACTTC
clone size: .; V gene: TRBV9; J gene: TRBJ2-5; D gene: .; CDR3 protein: CASSVTGQGGETQYF; CDR3 DNA: TGTGCCAGCAGCGTAACGGGGCAGGGAGGAGAGACCCAGTACTTC
clone size: .; V gene: TRBV5-1; J gene: TRBJ2-7; D gene: .; CDR3 protein: CASSPRDRPYEQYF; CDR3 DNA: TGCGCCAGCAGCCCCCGGGACCGACCCTACGAGCAGTACTTC
clone size: .; V gene: TRBV6-5; J gene: TRBJ2-7; D gene: .; CDR3 protein: CASSPTPRDEQYF; CDR3 DNA: TGTGCCAGCAGTCCGACACCTCGGGACGAGCAGTACTTC
clone size: .; V gene: TRBV4-1; J gene: TRBJ2-1; D gene: .; CDR3 protein: CASSPPGRVEQFF; CDR3 DNA: TGCGCCAGCAGCCCACCAGGTCGGGTTGAGCAGTTCTTC
clone size: .; V gene: TRBV5-1; J gene: TRBJ2-5; D gene: .; CDR3 protein: CASSQGGGRLETQYF; CDR3 DNA: TGCGCCAGCAGCCAGGGAGGGGGCCGGTTAGAGACCCAGTACTTC
clone size: few; V gene: TRBV28; J gene: TRBJ2-2; D gene: .; CDR3 protein: CASSVQWPGRTGELFF; CDR3 DNA: TGTGCCAGCTCGGTTCAGTGGCCTGGGAGGACCGGGGAGCTGTTTTTT
clone size: .; V gene: TRBV27; J gene: TRBJ1-5; D gene: .; CDR3 protein: CASSLSRYSNQPQHF; CDR3 DNA: TGTGCCAGCAGTCTCAGCCGTTATAGCAATCAGCCCCAGCATTTT
clone size: .; V gene: TRBV7-8; J gene: TRBJ2-7; D gene: .; CDR3 protein: CASSSPDRTTYEQYF; CDR3 DNA: TGTGCCAGCAGCTCCCCCGACAGGACGACCTACGAGCAGTACTTC
clone size: few; V gene: TRBV9; J gene: TRBJ1-1; D gene: .; CDR3 protein: CASSVGGDTEAFF; CDR3 DNA: TGTGCCAGCAGCGTAGGGGGTGACACTGAAGCTTTCTTT
clone size: .; V gene: TRBV28; J gene: TRBJ1-2; D gene: .; CDR3 protein: CASSFKEGEKVFGYTF; CDR3 DNA: TGTGCCAGCAGTTTTAAGGAAGGAGAAAAGGTCTTTGGCTACACCTTC
clone size: .; V gene: TRBV5-1; J gene: TRBJ2-7; D gene: .; CDR3 protein: CASRHESWVGYEQYF; CDR3 DNA: TGCGCCAGCAGGCACGAGTCATGGGTTGGCTACGAGCAGTACTTC
clone size: .; V gene: TRBV6-5; J gene: TRBJ2-5; D gene: .; CDR3 protein: CASSPDPGETQYF; CDR3 DNA: TGTGCCAGCAGTCCCGACCCCGGGGAGACCCAGTACTTC
clone size: .; V gene: TRBV29-1; J gene: TRBJ2-3; D gene: TRBD2; CDR3 protein: CSVAPTSGRSDTQYF; CDR3 DNA: TGCAGCGTAGCCCCAACTAGCGGGAGGTCAGATACGCAGTATTTT
clone size: .; V gene: TRBV10-3; J gene: TRBJ2-7; D gene: .; CDR3 protein: CAISLGSTRGEQYF; CDR3 DNA: TGTGCCATCAGCTTAGGGTCCACTCGGGGCGAGCAGTACTTC
clone size: few; V gene: TRBV27; J gene: TRBJ2-7; D gene: .; CDR3 protein: CASPPVPISYEQYF; CDR3 DNA: TGTGCCAGCCCCCCCGTCCCAATTTCCTACGAGCAGTACTTC
clone size: once; V gene: TRBV7-9; J gene: TRBJ1-1; D gene: .; CDR3 protein: CASSPGTPTEAFF; CDR3 DNA: TGTGCCAGCAGCCCGGGGACACCGACTGAAGCTTTCTTT
clone size: .; V gene: TRBV14; J gene: TRBJ2-7; D gene: TRBD1; CDR3 protein: CASSPGQLHYEQYF; CDR3 DNA: TGTGCCAGCAGCCCGGGACAGCTTCACTACGAGCAGTACTTC
clone size: .; V gene: TRBV27; J gene: TRBJ1-4; D gene: .; CDR3 protein: CASSERGANEKLFF; CDR3 DNA: TGTGCCAGCAGTGAAAGGGGGGCTAATGAAAAACTGTTTTTT
clone size: .; V gene: TRBV5-4; J gene: TRBJ1-1; D gene: TRBD1; CDR3 protein: CASSPRDRVTEAFF; CDR3 DNA: TGTGCCAGCAGCCCCCGGGACAGGGTAACTGAAGCTTTCTTT
clone size: .; V gene: TRBV6-6; J gene: TRBJ1-5; D gene: TRBD1; CDR3 protein: CASSFKDRGLDPQHF; CDR3 DNA: TGTGCCAGCAGTTTTAAGGACAGGGGCCTCGACCCCCAGCATTTT
clone size: .; V gene: TRBV19; J gene: TRBJ1-2; D gene: TRBD1; CDR3 protein: CATQGGLGYTF; CDR3 DNA: TGTGCCACCCAGGGGGGTCTGGGCTACACCTTC
clone size: .; V gene: TRBV28; J gene: TRBJ1-2; D gene: TRBD1; CDR3 protein: CASSPQRQGGGGYTF; CDR3 DNA: TGTGCCAGCAGCCCTCAGCGACAGGGTGGTGGTGGCTACACCTTC
clone size: .; V gene: TRBV29-1; J gene: TRBJ2-7; D gene: TRBD1; CDR3 protein: CSASTGTGVEQYF; CDR3 DNA: TGCAGCGCCTCCACCGGGACAGGCGTGGAGCAGTACTTC
clone size: .; V gene: TRBV15; J gene: TRBJ2-2; D gene: TRBD2; CDR3 protein: CATSSSGRDTGELFF; CDR3 DNA: TGTGCCACCAGCTCTAGCGGGAGAGACACCGGGGAGCTGTTTTTT
clone size: .; V gene: TRBV11-2; J gene: TRBJ2-1; D gene: .; CDR3 protein: CASSLGSYNEQFF; CDR3 DNA: TGTGCCAGCAGCTTAGGCTCCTACAATGAGCAGTTCTTC
clone size: few; V gene: TRBV7-9; J gene: TRBJ2-2; D gene: .; CDR3 protein: CASLGQRNTGELFF; CDR3 DNA: TGTGCCAGCTTGGGGCAGCGGAACACCGGGGAGCTGTTTTTT
clone size: .; V gene: TRBV29-1; J gene: TRBJ2-5; D gene: TRBD1; CDR3 protein: CSIKRGLETQYF; CDR3 DNA: TGCAGCATAAAGAGGGGGCTCGAGACCCAGTACTTC
clone size: .; V gene: TRBV7-2; J gene: TRBJ2-2; D gene: TRBD2; CDR3 protein: CASSLAGGAGELFF; CDR3 DNA: TGTGCCAGCAGCTTGGCGGGAGGCGCCGGGGAGCTGTTTTTT
clone size: .; V gene: TRBV7-9; J gene: TRBJ1-1; D gene: .; CDR3 protein: CASSPQGWNTEAFF; CDR3 DNA: TGTGCCAGCAGCCCTCAGGGGTGGAACACTGAAGCTTTCTTT
clone size: .; V gene: TRBV5-6; J gene: TRBJ1-2; D gene: .; CDR3 protein: CASNLGGDNYGYTF; CDR3 DNA: TGTGCCAGCAACCTAGGTGGGGACAACTATGGCTACACCTTC
clone size: once; V gene: TRBV29-1; J gene: TRBJ2-7; D gene: .; CDR3 protein: CSVRVVADPYEQYF; CDR3 DNA: TGCAGCGTCCGAGTGGTAGCGGACCCCTACGAGCAGTACTTC
clone size: .; V gene: TRBV7-8; J gene: TRBJ2-7; D gene: .; CDR3 protein: CASSLRNYEQYF; CDR3 DNA: TGTGCCAGCAGCTTGCGAAACTACGAGCAGTACTTC
clone size: once; V gene: TRBV11-2; J gene: TRBJ1-2; D gene: .; CDR3 protein: CASSLGRVYGYTF; CDR3 DNA: TGTGCCAGCAGCTTGGGCAGGGTCTATGGCTACACCTTC
clone size: .; V gene: TRBV5-1; J gene: TRBJ2-1; D gene: .; CDR3 protein: CASQTVYNEQFF; CDR3 DNA: TGCGCCAGCCAGACAGTTTACAATGAGCAGTTCTTC
clone size: .; V gene: TRBV14; J gene: TRBJ1-4; D gene: .; CDR3 protein: CASSQPLGEKLFF; CDR3 DNA: TGTGCCAGCAGTCAACCGCTGGGTGAAAAACTGTTTTTT
clone size: .; V gene: TRBV27; J gene: TRBJ2-1; D gene: .; CDR3 protein: CASSLGAGAYNEQFF; CDR3 DNA: TGTGCCAGCAGTTTAGGGGCAGGGGCCTACAATGAGCAGTTCTTC
clone size: .; V gene: TRBV19; J gene: TRBJ2-5; D gene: TRBD1; CDR3 protein: CASSTSGTGRETQYF; CDR3 DNA: TGTGCCAGTAGTACCTCCGGGACAGGGCGAGAGACCCAGTACTTC